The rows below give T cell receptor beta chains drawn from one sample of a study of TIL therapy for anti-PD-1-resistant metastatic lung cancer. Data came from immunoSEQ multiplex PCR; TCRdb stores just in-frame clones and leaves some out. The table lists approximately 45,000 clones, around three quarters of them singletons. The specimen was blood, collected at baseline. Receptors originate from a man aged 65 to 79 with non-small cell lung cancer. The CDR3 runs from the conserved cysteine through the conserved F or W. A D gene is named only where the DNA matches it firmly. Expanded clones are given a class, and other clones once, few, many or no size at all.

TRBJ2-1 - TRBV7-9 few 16 CASSHSAGSTNNEQFF
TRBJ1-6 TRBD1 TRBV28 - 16 CASRVTGGGDNSPLHF
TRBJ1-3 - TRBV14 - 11 CASSQGDTIYF
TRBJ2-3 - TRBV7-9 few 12 CASSRSTDTQYF
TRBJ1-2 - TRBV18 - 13 CASSPGDNYGYTF
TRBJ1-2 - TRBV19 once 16 CASSNTPGAKTDGYTF
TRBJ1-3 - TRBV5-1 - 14 CASSTDFTGNTIYF
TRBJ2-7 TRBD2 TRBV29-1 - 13 CSVASGRNGEQYF
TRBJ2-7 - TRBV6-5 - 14 CASSASGKAYEQYF
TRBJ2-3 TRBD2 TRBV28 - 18 CASSLPRLAGARTDTQYF
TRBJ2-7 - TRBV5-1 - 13 CASSFSPGYEQYF
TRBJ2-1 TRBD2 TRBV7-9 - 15 CASSLVSGGSNEQFF
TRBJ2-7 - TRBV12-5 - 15 CASGLGGTEDYEQYF
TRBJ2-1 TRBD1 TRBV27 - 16 CASSPPQGAGNNEQFF
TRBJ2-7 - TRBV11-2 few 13 CASSLSNSYEQYF
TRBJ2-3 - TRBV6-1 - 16 CASSEMSQLSTDTQYF
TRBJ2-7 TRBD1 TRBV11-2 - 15 CASSKYRGLKDEQYF
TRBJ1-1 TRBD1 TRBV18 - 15 CASSLTTGGNTEAFF
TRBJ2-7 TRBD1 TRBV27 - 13 CASRGTGSYEQYF
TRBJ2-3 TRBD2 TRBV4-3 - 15 CASSISAGPPDTQYF
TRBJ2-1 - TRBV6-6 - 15 CASSYAGGLNNEQFF
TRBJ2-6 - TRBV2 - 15 CASSVWGIGANVLTF
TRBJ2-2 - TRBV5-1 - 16 CASSLNPGSSAGELFF
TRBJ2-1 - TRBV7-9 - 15 CASSLGSGYYNEQFF
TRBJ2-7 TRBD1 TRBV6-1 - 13 CASSRGLTYEQYF
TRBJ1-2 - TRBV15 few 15 CATSRDQGLNYGYTF
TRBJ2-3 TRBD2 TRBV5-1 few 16 CASHGGVAGVTDTQYF
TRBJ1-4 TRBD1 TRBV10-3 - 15 CAISEGQGGKEKLFF
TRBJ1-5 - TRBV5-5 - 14 CASSASVFYQPQHF
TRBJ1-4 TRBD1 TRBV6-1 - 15 CASSSNRGGVEKLFF
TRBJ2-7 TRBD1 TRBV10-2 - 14 CASSEMDRAYEQYF
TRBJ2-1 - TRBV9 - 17 CASSVGGGALYYNEQFF
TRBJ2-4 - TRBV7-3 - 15 CASSLDPGSGNIQYF
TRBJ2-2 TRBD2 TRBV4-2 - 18 CASSQEELAGGRFGELFF
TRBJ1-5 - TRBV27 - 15 CASRLDDSSNQPQHF
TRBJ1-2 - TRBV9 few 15 CASSVASGSDYGYTF
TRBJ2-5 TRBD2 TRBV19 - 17 CASSPTSGSSSVETQYF